This T cell receptor (beta chain) was recovered during a study of OX40 agonist ivuxolimab in advanced cancers. For the study in its entirety: Ivuxolimab was a fully human IgG2 agonistic monoclonal antibody targeting the costimulatory receptor OX40 (CD134). The paper covers the monotherapy dose-escalation part of the phase I ivuxolimab trial, which included N ≈ 50 patients. Partial responses occurred in three dose-escalation patients: two with cutaneous melanoma and one with hepatocellular carcinoma. Patients were allowed to have had prior anti-PD-1, anti-PD-L1 or anti-CTLA-4 therapy, and approximately 39% of the dose-escalation patients had been treated with checkpoint inhibitors. The point of sequencing TCRbeta in the periphery was to test whether ivuxolimab changed TCR sequence diversity and drove clonal T-cell expansion. Intravenous ivuxolimab was administered to patients every 2 weeks at six dose levels: 0.01, 0.1, 0.3, 1.5, 3 and 10 mg/kg. Among the approximately 50 dose-escalation patients, about 20 had hepatocellular carcinoma, roughly 15 melanoma, 9 renal cell carcinoma and 9 head and neck cancer. In the dose-escalation cohort, around 80% of patients were male, and the mean age was around 65 years with a range of roughly 20 to 79.

Points the paper makes about the study in general: Low levels of normalized T-cell clonal expansion were also seen in some patients who did not respond. In the 0.1-3.0 mg/kg groups, partial responders had among the lowest normalized peripheral clonal expansion, particularly in CD8+ T cells. At doses of 0.1 to 3.0 mg/kg, clonal expansion of both CD4+ and CD8+ T cells in blood was seen between baseline and week 6. After ivuxolimab, expanded clones were on average more numerous among CD8+ T cells than among CD4+ T cells. The antigen specificity of the peripheral T cells that underwent clonal expansion was not determined.

Regarding this clone: Its binding antigen is unknown. One base away there is no much larger clone; base qualities are not given.

Genomic DNA was isolated from the sorted cells so that the TCRbeta CDR3 region could be sequenced. The immunoSEQ Assay was used for sequencing of TCRbeta CDR3 regions. In TCRdb, the immuneACCESS table is reduced to in-frame sequences with V and J assigned. These tables do not hold every clone; where another copy was compared, an unresolved V gene accounts for under half, and the others remain unexplained. This sample holds 50,000 to 70,000 clones; approximately 84% were observed only once. Roughly 13% of the sample comes from the top ten. Patients with a history of autoimmune disease or receiving systemic immunosuppression were excluded from the trial. Peripheral blood for TCR sequencing was drawn from every dose cohort at baseline, at cycle 4 day 1 and at cycle 7 day 1. The samples were taken from a phase I, first-in-human, multicenter, open-label dose-escalation trial of ivuxolimab. The trial enrolled adults with locally advanced or metastatic head and neck squamous cell, hepatocellular, melanoma or renal cell carcinoma. CD4+ and CD8+ T cells were sorted separately from peripheral blood before TCR sequencing.

The CDR3 contains 13 residues, cysteine and phenylalanine counted. CDR3 DNA is the only sequence kept; it has 39 bases, read in frame from the first base. The germline V gene gives CDR1 as LGHNA and CDR2 as YSLEER. The junction shows trimming of 0 bases on V and 3 bases on J, plus 5 bases between the germline ends. The receptor was isolated from an adult with an advanced solid tumor such as melanoma, head and neck, liver or kidney cancer. The specimen was CD4+ or CD8+ T cells sorted from blood, collected in a trial of the OX40 agonist ivuxolimab. The chain is encoded by TRBV4-3 joined to TRBJ1-1, with no confident D gene call. The CDR3 protein sequence reads: CASSQETDTEAFF. The nucleotide sequence is TGCGCCAGCAGCCAAGAGACGGACACTGAAGCTTTCTTT.